Below, one T cell receptor (beta chain) is given with its context. Its antigen is unidentified. This entry is derived from a study of CD8 T cells in Susac syndrome. Study details: Active disease was present in about 6 of the sequenced Susac syndrome patients, and remission in fewer than ten. Study findings and constraints: The CD4+ T cell repertoires that were profiled in Susac syndrome showed no clonal expansion.

Reverse transcription of roughly 0.5 to 1 ug RNA used random hexamers. An immunoSEQ multiplex PCR generated amplified TCR beta CDR3 products spanning 54 Vbeta and 13 Jbeta. Using its own MiXCR run on the immunoSEQ multiplex PCR reads, TCRdb lists one record per CDR3 protein. The sample contains 55,000 to 80,000 distinct CDR3 sequences, roughly 93% of which appear only once. Sequencing of TCR beta was performed on blood CD8+ and CD4+ T cells. Germline V gene data show CDR1 as DFQATT and CDR2 as SNEGSKA (reference sequence). The CDR3 spans 13 residues. With 2 bases removed from V and 9 bases from J, the gap between germline ends came to 13 bases.

Sequencing was done on a sample of CD4+ T cells from PBMCs. The chain links TRBV20-1 to TRBJ2-2; either TRBD1 or TRBD2 may supply D (5 bases each). The sequence was collected from a human donor with Susac syndrome. The CDR3 DNA reads as TGCAGTGCTAGATTGGGGGTGGTTCGGGAGCTGTTTTTT. Protein: CSARLGVVRELFF.